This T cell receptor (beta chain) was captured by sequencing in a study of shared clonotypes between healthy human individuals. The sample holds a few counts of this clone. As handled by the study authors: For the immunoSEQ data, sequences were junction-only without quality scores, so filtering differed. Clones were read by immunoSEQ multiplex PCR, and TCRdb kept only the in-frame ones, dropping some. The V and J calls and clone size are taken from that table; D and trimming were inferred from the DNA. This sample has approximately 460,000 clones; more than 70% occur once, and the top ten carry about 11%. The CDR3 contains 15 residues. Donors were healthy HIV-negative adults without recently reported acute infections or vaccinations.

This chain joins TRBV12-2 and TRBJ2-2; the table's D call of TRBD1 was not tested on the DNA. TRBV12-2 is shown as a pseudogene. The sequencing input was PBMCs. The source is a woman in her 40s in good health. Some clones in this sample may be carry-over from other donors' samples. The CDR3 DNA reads TGTGCAAGTCGCCTCCCGACAGGGGCGACCGGGGAGCTGTTTTTT. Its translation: CASRLPTGATGELFF.